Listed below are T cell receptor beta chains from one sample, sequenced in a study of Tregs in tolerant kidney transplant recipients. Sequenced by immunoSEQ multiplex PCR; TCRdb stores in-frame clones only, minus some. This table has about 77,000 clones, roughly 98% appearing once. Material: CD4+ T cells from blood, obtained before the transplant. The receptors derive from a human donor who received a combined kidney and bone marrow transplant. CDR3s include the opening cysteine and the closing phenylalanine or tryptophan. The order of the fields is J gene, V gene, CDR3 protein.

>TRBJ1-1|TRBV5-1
CASSWVTGSTEAFF
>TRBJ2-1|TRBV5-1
CASSLMGGFAYNEQFF
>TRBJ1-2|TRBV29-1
CSVERGRAGYGYTF
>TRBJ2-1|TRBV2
CASSDSGGGFREQFF
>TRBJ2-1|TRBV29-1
CSVEGGTGISYNEQFF
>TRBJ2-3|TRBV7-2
CASSWDSYTDTQYF
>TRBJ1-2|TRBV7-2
CASTGQGDNYGYTF
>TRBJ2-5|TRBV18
CASSPIQGDVETQYF
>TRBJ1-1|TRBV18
CASSLRIGPKQGRGLPIRAFF
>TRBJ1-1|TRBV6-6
CASTQPGTGLSSEAFF
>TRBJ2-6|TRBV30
CAWNSGGAGGANVLTF
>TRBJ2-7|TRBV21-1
CASPREGEQYF
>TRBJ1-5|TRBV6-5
CASRTGEGQPQHF
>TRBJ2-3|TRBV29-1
CSATPDRRGAQYF
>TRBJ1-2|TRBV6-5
CASRARGQGDYGYTF
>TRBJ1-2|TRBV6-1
CASSDRDRGGYTF
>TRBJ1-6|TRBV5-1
CASSLGKAGDSPLHF
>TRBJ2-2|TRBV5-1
CASSSGQLNTGELFF
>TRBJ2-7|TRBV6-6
CASSLRSSTSYEQYF
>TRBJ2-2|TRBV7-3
CASRTGANTGELFF
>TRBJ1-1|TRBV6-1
CASSGTLNTEAFF
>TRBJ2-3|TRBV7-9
CASSLAVLPDTQYF
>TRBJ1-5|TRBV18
CASSADSGSNQPQHF
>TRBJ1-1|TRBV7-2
CASSLGGQDLEAFF
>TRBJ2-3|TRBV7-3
CASSSGLAGRTDTQYF
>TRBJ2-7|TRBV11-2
CASSPEVAGNYEQYF
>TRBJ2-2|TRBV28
CASSLWGVPSAGELFF
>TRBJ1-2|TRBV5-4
CASSSGGFYGYTF
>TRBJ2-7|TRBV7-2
CASSTAGTLVSEQYF
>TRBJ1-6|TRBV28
CASSLLRGYNSPLHF